These T cell receptor beta chains were read from a single sample in a study of human T cells and chemical hapten exposure. One entry per CDR3 protein, called by TCRdb with MiXCR from the RACE reads. The table has some 150,000 distinct CDR3 sequences, roughly 10% seen once. The sample here was whole blood, taken in connection with sensitization to the hapten diphenylcyclopropenone (DPC). Receptors originate from a woman aged 45-65 years with alopecia areata. Some clones in this sample may be carry-over from other donors' samples. CDR3s include the opening cysteine and the closing phenylalanine or tryptophan. Size is omitted from some rows. Given values are once, few, many or a class for expanded clones.

v_gene	abundance	j_gene	CDR3aa
TRBV30	many	TRBJ2-7	CASHQGGYEQYF
TRBV20-1	NA	TRBJ2-4	CSARGGLTGDIQYF
TRBV2	NA	TRBJ1-2	CASRSRDGYTF
TRBV2	many	TRBJ2-7	CASRAGTGIEQYF
TRBV7-9	NA	TRBJ1-5	CASSADPSNQPQHF
TRBV7-9	NA	TRBJ2-1	CASSSPGQGGNVQFF
TRBV11-2	NA	TRBJ2-2	CASSLDLTGGHGELFF
TRBV11-2	NA	TRBJ2-1	CASRPEAGSYNEQFF
TRBV5-1	NA	TRBJ2-4	CASTTQPSGTGDIQYF
TRBV27	many	TRBJ2-3	CASNLRRAGTDTQYF
TRBV7-2	few	TRBJ2-7	CASRFTSSGSYEQYF
TRBV28	many	TRBJ2-7	CASIPGLAGYEQYF
TRBV7-2	many	TRBJ2-2	CASSPDRGSTGELFF
TRBV9	few	TRBJ2-6	CASRFPNRGQSPGANVLTF
TRBV6-2/TRBV6-3	many	TRBJ1-1	CASSYWVRANTEAFF
TRBV4-3	NA	TRBJ2-2	CASSQDPRGYTGELFF
TRBV30	few	TRBJ2-5	CAWSQAQNIRRQETQYF
TRBV24-1	few	TRBJ2-7	CATSEPADRISYEQYF
TRBV5-1	few	TRBJ2-1	CASSLVPGLAGAPGVNEQFF
TRBV6-4	many	TRBJ2-3	CASSGYDGLAKDTQYF
TRBV2	few	TRBJ2-1	CASSESSSSYNEQFF
TRBV29-1	NA	TRBJ2-7	CSVGEASYEQYF
TRBV29-1	few	TRBJ1-3	CSVAGGTGGASGNTIYF
TRBV30	many	TRBJ2-7	CAWSLRQGAYEQYF
TRBV6-1	many	TRBJ1-1	CASSATMNTEAFF
TRBV19	few	TRBJ1-2	CASTILGRVEDGYTF
TRBV6-2/TRBV6-3	few	TRBJ2-2	CASSYNRAGGELFF
TRBV11-2	many	TRBJ2-3	CASSPSWGTDTQYF
TRBV29-1	NA	TRBJ1-2	CSVYGSGSYGYTF
TRBV2	many	TRBJ2-5	CASSRDYQETQYF
TRBV12-3/TRBV12-4	many	TRBJ2-2	CANTKGLLNTGELFF
TRBV5-4	few	TRBJ1-2	CASSADSDGYTF
TRBV10-3	NA	TRBJ2-1	CAISESGGSSYNEQFF
TRBV20-1	few	TRBJ2-1	CSATGEGGASDEQFF
TRBV18	NA	TRBJ2-7	CASSPRRGGPSSYEQYF
TRBV25-1	many	TRBJ1-4	CASRSSREAEKLFF
TRBV29-1	NA	TRBJ2-2	CSVGQGDPGELFF
TRBV18	NA	TRBJ2-1	CASSSRGLAGVGSYNEQFF
TRBV9	few	TRBJ2-3	CASSQISGRLSTDTQYF
TRBV27	NA	TRBJ2-7	CASSFLRDYSYEQYF
TRBV28	few	TRBJ2-5	CASSSPGQGFQETQYF
TRBV7-9	many	TRBJ2-1	CASSSRTLSYNEQFF
TRBV11-2	few	TRBJ2-3	CASSFGSGRALDTQYF
TRBV4-2	many	TRBJ1-1	CASSQDLVNTEAFF
TRBV19	NA	TRBJ2-2	CASGTGGNTGELFF
TRBV24-1	NA	TRBJ2-3	CTTSVSSGLAGRGSADTQYF
TRBV28	NA	TRBJ2-7	CASSLLGQGEF